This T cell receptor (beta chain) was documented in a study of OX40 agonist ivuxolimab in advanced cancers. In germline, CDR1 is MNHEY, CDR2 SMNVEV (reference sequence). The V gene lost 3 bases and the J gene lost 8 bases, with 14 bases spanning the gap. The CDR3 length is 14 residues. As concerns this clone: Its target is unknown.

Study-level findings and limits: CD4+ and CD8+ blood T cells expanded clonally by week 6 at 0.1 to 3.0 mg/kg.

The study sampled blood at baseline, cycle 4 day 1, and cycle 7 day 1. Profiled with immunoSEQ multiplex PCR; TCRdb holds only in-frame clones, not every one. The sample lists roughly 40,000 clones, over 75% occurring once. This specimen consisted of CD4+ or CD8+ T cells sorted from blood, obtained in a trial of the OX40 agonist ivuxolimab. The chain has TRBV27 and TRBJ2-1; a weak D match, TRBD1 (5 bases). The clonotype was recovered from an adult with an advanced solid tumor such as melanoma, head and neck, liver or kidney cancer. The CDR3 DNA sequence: TGTGCCAGCAGTTTCTTGGCCAGGGTGGATGAGCAGTTCTTC. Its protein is CASSFLARVDEQFF.